This is a list of T cell receptor beta chains from one sample in a study of Ad26.COV2.S vaccination and SARS-CoV-2 variants. The data were produced by immunoSEQ multiplex PCR, yet TCRdb's version contains in-frame clones alone and is incomplete. Of a few hundred thousand clones in the sample, 87% are singletons; the top ten hold under 3%. The input for sequencing was peripheral blood, taken in a trial of Ad26.COV2.S vaccine versus placebo. The receptors derive from a person between 18 and 65 years old who received the Ad26.COV2.S COVID-19 vaccine or a placebo. Each CDR3 is given without its conserved first and last residue. Fields, in order: J gene, V gene, D gene, CDR3 length, CDR3 protein. The D gene is left open where the match is weak.

TRBJ2-7 | TRBV7-8 | TRBD1 | 12 | ASSLRRGRGEQY
TRBJ2-3 | TRBV3-1/TRBV3-2 | NA | 14 | ASSQGPPGSADTQY
TRBJ1-5 | TRBV9 | TRBD1 | 11 | ASSGQESAPQH
TRBJ2-2 | TRBV7-9 | NA | 12 | ASSLVPDAGELF
TRBJ2-3 | TRBV27 | NA | 13 | ASTHVGGSTDTQY
TRBJ2-3 | TRBV4-3 | TRBD2 | 12 | ASSASGDTDTQY
TRBJ2-1 | TRBV7-2 | NA | 11 | ASSRSSVNEQF
TRBJ2-5 | TRBV7-2 | TRBD1 | 14 | ASSLNWDRNSGTQY
TRBJ2-3 | TRBV5-5 | TRBD2 | 13 | ASSLLAGYTDTQY
TRBJ1-1 | TRBV6-5 | NA | 13 | ASRLSTGINTEAF
TRBJ2-1 | TRBV3-1/TRBV3-2 | TRBD2 | 16 | ASSSTGVLLAGVNEQF
TRBJ2-1 | TRBV6-5 | TRBD2 | 13 | ASIKPGLAGSEQF
TRBJ2-2 | TRBV9 | NA | 14 | ASSALEDANTGELF